The next 15 T cell receptor beta chains were all read from a single sample in a study of cytomegalovirus exposure and HLA in healthy donors. The PCR employed 60 Vbeta primers together with 13 Jbeta primers. Sequencing used immunoSEQ multiplex PCR; TCRdb keeps in-frame clones, though not all of them. Here the sample spans tens of thousands of clones, around 70% being singletons. Sequencing was done on a sample of PBMCs. Receptors were obtained from a woman aged 45 to 65 in good health and CMV-seronegative.

This clone was detected a few times. The CDR3 DNA reads as TGTGCCAGCAGCTTAGGGGGAGGAGCCTACGAGCAGTACTTC. Translating gives CASSLGGGAYEQYF. The rearrangement uses TRBV11-3 and TRBJ2-7, with D perhaps TRBD2 (6 bases). Germline values: CDR1 SGHNT, CDR2 YENEEA. This CDR3 comprises 14 residues. V shed 1 base and J shed 2 bases, with 9 bases lying between them.

The chain couples TRBV10-3 to TRBJ1-2; possibly TRBD1 for D (6 bases). Trimming shortened V by 5 bases and J by 7 bases, and 14 bases separated the two germline ends. This CDR3 contains 13 residues. CDR1 and CDR2 (germline): ENHRY, SYGVKD. In DNA, the CDR3 is TGTGCCATCAGTCAAGACAGGTCCGGTGGCTACACCTTC. Translated, it gives CAISQDRSGGYTF.

The chain employs TRBV6-6 and TRBJ1-1; D gene uncertain. Trimming pared 0 bases from V and 0 bases from J, leaving 11 bases between. Germline lookup yields CDR1 MNHNY and CDR2 SVGAGI (reference sequence). The CDR3 has 16 residues. The CDR3 region is CASSYSEQAMNTEAFF. CDR3 nucleotides: TGTGCCAGCAGTTACTCGGAACAAGCGATGAACACTGAAGCTTTCTTT.

The chain links TRBV7-9 to TRBJ1-2, with 7 bases aligning to TRBD1. The CDR3 length is 14 residues. Germline V lookup: CDR1 SEHNR, CDR2 FQNEAQ (reference sequence). The trim removed 5 bases at V and 3 bases at J, leaving 6 bases unmatched. The CDR3 is CASSSSGGHYGYTF. The CDR3 DNA reads as TGTGCCAGCAGCAGCTCAGGGGGTCACTATGGCTACACCTTC.

This clone was observed a few times. V and J are TRBV5-1 and TRBJ1-5, with D possibly being TRBD1 (6 bases). The CDR3 extends over 14 amino acids. Germline V gene lookup returns CDR1 SGHRS and CDR2 YFSETQ. V was pared by 0 bases and J by 6 bases, with 10 bases between. The CDR3 loop reads CASSLGSDSQPQHF. In DNA, the CDR3 is TGCGCCAGCAGCTTGGGATCGGACAGTCAGCCCCAGCATTTT.

The chain carries TRBV27 and TRBJ1-2; D unclear. With 5 bases removed from V and 2 bases from J, the gap between germline ends came to 12 bases. Germline V gene sequence: CDR1 MNHEY, CDR2 SMNVEV (reference sequence). The CDR3 spans 14 residues. CDR3 in amino acids: CASSPYAGNYGYTF. CDR3 bases: TGTGCCAGCAGTCCCTACGCCGGGAACTATGGCTACACCTTC.

This rearrangement joins TRBV4-3 to TRBJ1-1; D not resolved. Trimming pared 0 bases from V and 3 bases from J, leaving 26 bases between. The germline CDR1 and CDR2 sequences are LGHNA and YSLEER. This CDR3 comprises 20 residues. DNA for the CDR3: TGCGCCAGCAGCCAAGACACCCCGCACGGATTCCCCCCGGGGTACACTGAAGCTTTCTTT. Protein sequence: CASSQDTPHGFPPGYTEAFF.

Details on this clone: Distinct nucleotide sequences in the sample also encode this CDR3. The chain is built from TRBV19 and TRBJ2-1; 12 bases are a match to TRBD2. Germline V gene data show CDR1 as LNHDA and CDR2 as SQIVND (reference sequence). Trimming cost V 4 bases and J 3 bases; bases outside gene matches: 1. There are 15 residues in the CDR3. This CDR3 reads CASSRTSGDYNEQFF. Written as DNA, the CDR3 is TGTGCCAGTAGTAGGACTAGCGGGGACTACAATGAGCAGTTCTTC.

The chain links TRBV4-2 to TRBJ1-2, with 7 bases fitting TRBD1. The ends lost 4 bases at V and 4 bases at J; junction bases unmatched: 12. The CDR3 length is 16 residues. Looked up from germline, CDR1 is LGHNA and CDR2 is YNFKEQ. This CDR3 reads CASSPHTGTDFYGYTF. The CDR3 DNA follows: TGTGCCAGCAGCCCACATACCGGGACAGACTTCTATGGCTACACCTTC.

This chain links TRBV6-6 with TRBJ1-1, with no clear D. The CDR3 spans 14 residues. Between the trimmed V and J ends, which lost 0 bases and 5 bases, there was a span of 10 bases. In germline, CDR1 is MNHNY, CDR2 SVGAGI (reference sequence). The CDR3 nucleotides read TGTGCCAGCAGTTACTCGAGTACCGGTACTGAAGCTTTCTTT. This sequence encodes CASSYSSTGTEAFF.

This sequence joins TRBV2 and TRBJ1-1, with unresolved D. Trimming removed 0 bases at V and 7 bases at J, with 15 bases between. The CDR3 has 15 residues. Looked up from germline, CDR1 is SNHLY and CDR2 is FYNNEI. CDR3 sequence: CASSEAPNRPGEAFF. The DNA for the CDR3 is TGTGCCAGCAGTGAAGCTCCAAATCGCCCGGGTGAAGCTTTCTTT.

This clone was picked up one time. This chain connects TRBV28 to TRBJ2-3; D is possibly TRBD2 (6 bases). The CDR3 loop spans 14 amino acids. Trimming shortened V by 7 bases and J by 0 bases, and 11 bases separated the two germline ends. CDR1 is MDHEN, CDR2 SYDVKM, per germline. The CDR3 nucleotides read TGTGCCAGCACCCAGGGAGGAAGCACAGATACGCAGTATTTT. Translation: CASTQGGSTDTQYF.

This chain connects TRBV9 to TRBJ1-6, with 9 bases aligning to TRBD1. Germline loops: CDR1 SGDLS, CDR2 YYNGEE. The CDR3 is made up of 16 amino acids. Losses at the gene ends were 3 bases for V and 8 bases for J; bases not matched to a gene: 9. Written as DNA, the CDR3 is TGTGCCAGCAGCGGGGGACAGGGCGGTGGTTATTCACCCCTCCACTTT. Protein sequence: CASSGGQGGGYSPLHF.

The chain employs TRBV9 and TRBJ1-4, with D possibly being TRBD1 (6 bases). Between the trimmed V and J ends, which lost 0 bases and 8 bases, there was a span of 14 bases. The V gene's germline CDR1 is SGDLS and CDR2 YYNGEE. The CDR3 covers 15 residues. The CDR3 sequence is CASSVVGGTGEKLFF. CDR3 coding DNA: TGTGCCAGCAGCGTAGTAGGGGGAACGGGAGAAAAACTGTTTTTT.

The chain employs TRBV28 and TRBJ2-7; D is ambiguous. The CDR3 sequence is 11 residues long. Germline V CDR1 and CDR2: MDHEN, SYDVKM. V lost 7 bases, J lost 0 bases, and 4 bases lay in between. In DNA form, the CDR3 reads TGTGCCAGCAAGAGCTCCTACGAGCAGTACTTC. Its protein is CASKSSYEQYF.